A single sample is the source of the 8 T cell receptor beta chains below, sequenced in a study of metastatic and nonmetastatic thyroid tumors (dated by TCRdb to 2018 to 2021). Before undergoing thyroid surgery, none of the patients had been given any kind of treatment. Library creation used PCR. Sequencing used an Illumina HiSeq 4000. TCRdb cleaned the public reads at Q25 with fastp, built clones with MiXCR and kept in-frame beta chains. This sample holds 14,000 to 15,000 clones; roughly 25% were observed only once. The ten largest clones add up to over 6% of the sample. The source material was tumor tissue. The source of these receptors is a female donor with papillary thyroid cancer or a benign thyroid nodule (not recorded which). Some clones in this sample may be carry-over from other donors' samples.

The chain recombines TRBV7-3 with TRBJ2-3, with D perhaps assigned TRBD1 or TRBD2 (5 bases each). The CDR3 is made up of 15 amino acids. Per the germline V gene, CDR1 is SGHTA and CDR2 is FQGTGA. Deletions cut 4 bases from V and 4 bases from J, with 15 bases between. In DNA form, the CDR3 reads TGTGCCAGCAGCTCGGGACCTAATGACCCAGATACGCAGTATTTT. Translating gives CASSSGPNDPDTQYF.

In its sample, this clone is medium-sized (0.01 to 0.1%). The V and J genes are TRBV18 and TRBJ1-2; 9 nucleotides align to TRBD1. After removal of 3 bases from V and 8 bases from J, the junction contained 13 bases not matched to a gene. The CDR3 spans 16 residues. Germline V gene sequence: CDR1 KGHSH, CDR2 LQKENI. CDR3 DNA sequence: TGTGCCAGCTCACCGGTTGGGGGACAGGGAAAATACGGCTACACCTTC. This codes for CASSPVGGQGKYGYTF.

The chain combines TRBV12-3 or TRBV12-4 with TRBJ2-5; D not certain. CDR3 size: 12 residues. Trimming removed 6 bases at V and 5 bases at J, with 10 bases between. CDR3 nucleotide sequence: TGTGCCAGCAGGTCCGGGCGGGAGACCCAGTACTTC. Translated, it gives CASRSGRETQYF.

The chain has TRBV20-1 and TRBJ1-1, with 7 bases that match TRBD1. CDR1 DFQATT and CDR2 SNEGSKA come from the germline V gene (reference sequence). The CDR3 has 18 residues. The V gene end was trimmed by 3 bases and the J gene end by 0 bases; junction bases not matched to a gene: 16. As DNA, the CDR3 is TGCAGTGCTAGCGGCCTGTCGACAGGGACTCACATGAACACTGAAGCTTTCTTT. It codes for CSASGLSTGTHMNTEAFF.

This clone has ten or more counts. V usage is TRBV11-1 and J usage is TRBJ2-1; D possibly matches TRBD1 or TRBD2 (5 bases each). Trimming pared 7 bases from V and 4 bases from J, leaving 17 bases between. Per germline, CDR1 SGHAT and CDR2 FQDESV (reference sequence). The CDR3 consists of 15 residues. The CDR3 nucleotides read TGTGCCAGCACTAACCCGGGACGGAATTACAATGAGCAGTTCTTC. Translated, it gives CASTNPGRNYNEQFF. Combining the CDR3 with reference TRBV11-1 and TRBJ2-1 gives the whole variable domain EAEVAQSPRYKITEKSQAVAFWCDPISGHATLYWYRQILGQGPELLVQFQDESVVDDSQLPKDRFSAERLKGVDSTLKIQPAELGDSAMYLCASTNPGRNYNEQFFGPGTRLTVL.

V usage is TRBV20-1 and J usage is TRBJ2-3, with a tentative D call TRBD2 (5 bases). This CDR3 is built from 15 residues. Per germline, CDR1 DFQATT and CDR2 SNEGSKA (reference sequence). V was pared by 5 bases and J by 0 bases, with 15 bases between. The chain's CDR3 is CSAFTRRASTDTQYF. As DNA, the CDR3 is TGCAGTGCTTTTACTAGGCGGGCTAGCACAGATACGCAGTATTTT.

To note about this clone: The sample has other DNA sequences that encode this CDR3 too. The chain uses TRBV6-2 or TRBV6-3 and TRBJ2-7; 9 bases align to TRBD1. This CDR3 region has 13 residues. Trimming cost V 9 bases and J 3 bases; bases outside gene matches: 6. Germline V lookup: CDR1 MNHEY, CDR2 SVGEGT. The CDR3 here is CASSRDRDYEQYF. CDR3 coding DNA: TGTGCCAGTAGTCGGGACAGGGACTACGAGCAGTACTTC.

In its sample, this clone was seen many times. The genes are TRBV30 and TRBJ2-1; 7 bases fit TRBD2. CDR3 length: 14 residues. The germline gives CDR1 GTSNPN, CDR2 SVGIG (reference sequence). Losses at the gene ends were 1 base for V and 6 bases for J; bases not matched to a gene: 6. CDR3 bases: TGTGCCTGGAGTGGTGCGGGAGAGGTCAATGAGCAGTTCTTC. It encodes CAWSGAGEVNEQFF.